This is a list of T cell receptor beta chains from one sample in a study of CD8+CD57+ T cells in acquired aplastic anemia. TCRdb analysed the reads with MiXCR anew, one entry per CDR3 protein. The sample shows 250,000 or so distinct CDR3 sequences, approximately 45% of them seen only once. Sequencing was performed on sorted CD4+, CD8+, or CD8+CD57+ T cells (not recorded which) from PBMCs. Receptors were obtained from a human donor with aplastic anemia. Both conserved end residues are trimmed from each CDR3. The order of the fields is J gene, V gene, D gene, CDR3 protein. D genes are given only for firm matches.

TRBJ1-2 | TRBV4-1 | TRBD1 | ASSQDPGDRLRGYT
TRBJ2-5 | TRBV20-1 | TRBD1 | SARRGTGGRGETQY
TRBJ1-2 | TRBV2 | NA | ASSVPSQGNYGYT
TRBJ1-1 | TRBV4-1 | NA | ASSHEGGSEAF
TRBJ1-1 | TRBV7-2 | NA | ASSSPVPSTEAF
TRBJ1-5 | TRBV2 | NA | ASSVRDALLNQPQH
TRBJ2-1 | TRBV4-2 | TRBD2 | ASSQPGASGGDYNEQF
TRBJ2-7 | TRBV3-1 | NA | ASSQDSADYEQY
TRBJ1-5 | TRBV27 | NA | ASHRVGSNQPQH
TRBJ2-7 | TRBV29-1 | TRBD2 | SVLSGRPTYEQY
TRBJ1-5 | TRBV6-1 | NA | AISEWRINQPQH
TRBJ2-1 | TRBV9 | TRBD1 | ASSVLGTGDNEQF
TRBJ1-1 | TRBV13 | NA | ASSLGGGLNTEAF
TRBJ1-4 | TRBV20-1 | NA | SARLAGSILNEKLF
TRBJ2-5 | TRBV4-3 | TRBD1 | ASSQGRDSPFQETQY
TRBJ2-2 | TRBV30 | NA | ARGAGELF
TRBJ1-1 | TRBV6-2/TRBV6-3 | NA | ASSLRRTATEAF
TRBJ1-2 | TRBV5-1 | NA | ASSLWGRGGYT
TRBJ2-4 | TRBV4-1 | NA | ASSQEGNIQY
TRBJ1-1 | TRBV30 | NA | AWMQGILNTEAF
TRBJ1-1 | TRBV2 | NA | ASSKGVGDTEAF
TRBJ1-4 | TRBV19 | NA | ASSIAGKLF